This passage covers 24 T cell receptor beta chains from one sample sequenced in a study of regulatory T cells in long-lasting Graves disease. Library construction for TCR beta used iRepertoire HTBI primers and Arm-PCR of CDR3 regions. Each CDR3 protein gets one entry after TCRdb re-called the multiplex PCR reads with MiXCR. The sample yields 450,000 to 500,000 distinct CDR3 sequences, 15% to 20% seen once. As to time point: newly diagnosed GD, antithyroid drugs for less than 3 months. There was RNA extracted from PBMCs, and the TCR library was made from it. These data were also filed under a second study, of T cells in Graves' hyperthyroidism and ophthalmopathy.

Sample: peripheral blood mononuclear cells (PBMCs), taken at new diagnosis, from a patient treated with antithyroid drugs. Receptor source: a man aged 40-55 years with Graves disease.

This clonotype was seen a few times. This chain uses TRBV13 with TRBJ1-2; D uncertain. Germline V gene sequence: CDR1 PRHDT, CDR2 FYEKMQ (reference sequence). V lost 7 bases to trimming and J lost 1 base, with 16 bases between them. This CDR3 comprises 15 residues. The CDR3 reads CASNQRQAYNYGYTF. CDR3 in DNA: TGTGCCAGCAACCAGCGGCAGGCATATAACTATGGCTACACCTTC. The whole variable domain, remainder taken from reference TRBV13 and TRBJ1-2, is AAGVIQSPRHLIKEKRETATLKCYPIPRHDTVYWYQQGPGQDPQFLISFYEKMQSDKGSIPDRFSAQQFSDYHSELNMSSLELGDSALYFCASNQRQAYNYGYTFGSGTRLTVV.

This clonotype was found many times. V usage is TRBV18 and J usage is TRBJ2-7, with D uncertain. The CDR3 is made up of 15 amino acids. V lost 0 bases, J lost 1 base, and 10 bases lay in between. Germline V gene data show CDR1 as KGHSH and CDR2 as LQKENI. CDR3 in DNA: TGTGCCAGCTCACCACCGACCCACAGTTCCTACGAGCAGTACTTC. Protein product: CASSPPTHSSYEQYF.

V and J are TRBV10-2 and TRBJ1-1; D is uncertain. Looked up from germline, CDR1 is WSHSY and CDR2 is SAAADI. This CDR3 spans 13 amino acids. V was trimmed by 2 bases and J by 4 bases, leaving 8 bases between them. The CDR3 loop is CASSERSFTEAFF. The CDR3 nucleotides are TGCGCCAGCAGTGAGAGGTCGTTCACTGAAGCTTTCTTT.

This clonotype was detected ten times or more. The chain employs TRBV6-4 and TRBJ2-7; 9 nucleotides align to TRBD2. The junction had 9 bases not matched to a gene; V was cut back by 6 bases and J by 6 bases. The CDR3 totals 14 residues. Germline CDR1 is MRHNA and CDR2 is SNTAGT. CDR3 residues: CASRVNSGSSEQYF. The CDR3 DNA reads TGTGCCAGCAGGGTTAATAGCGGGAGTAGCGAGCAGTACTTC.

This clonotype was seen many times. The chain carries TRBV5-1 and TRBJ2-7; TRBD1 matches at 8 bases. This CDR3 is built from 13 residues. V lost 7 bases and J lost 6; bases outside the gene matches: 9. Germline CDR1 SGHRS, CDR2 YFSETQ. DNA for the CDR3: TGCGCCAGCTCTACAGGGGGATATGGCGAGCAGTACTTC. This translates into CASSTGGYGEQYF.

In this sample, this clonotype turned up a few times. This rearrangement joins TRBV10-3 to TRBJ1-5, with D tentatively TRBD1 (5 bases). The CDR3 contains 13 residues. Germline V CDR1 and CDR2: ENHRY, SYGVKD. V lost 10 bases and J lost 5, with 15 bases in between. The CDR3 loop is CATGKTRDQPQHF. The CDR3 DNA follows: TGTGCCACAGGGAAGACTCGGGATCAGCCCCAGCATTTT.

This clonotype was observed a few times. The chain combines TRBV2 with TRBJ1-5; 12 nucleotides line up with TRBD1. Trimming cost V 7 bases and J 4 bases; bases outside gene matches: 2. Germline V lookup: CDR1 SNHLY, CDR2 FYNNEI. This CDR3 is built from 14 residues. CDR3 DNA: TGTGCCAGCATGGGACAGGGGGCTAATCAGCCCCAGCATTTT. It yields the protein CASMGQGANQPQHF.

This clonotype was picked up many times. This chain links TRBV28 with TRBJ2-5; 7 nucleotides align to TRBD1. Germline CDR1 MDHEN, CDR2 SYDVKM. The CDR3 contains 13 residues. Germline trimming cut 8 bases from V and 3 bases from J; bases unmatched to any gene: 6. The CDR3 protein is CASRDSYKETQYF. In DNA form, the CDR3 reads TGTGCCAGCCGGGACAGTTACAAAGAGACCCAGTACTTC.

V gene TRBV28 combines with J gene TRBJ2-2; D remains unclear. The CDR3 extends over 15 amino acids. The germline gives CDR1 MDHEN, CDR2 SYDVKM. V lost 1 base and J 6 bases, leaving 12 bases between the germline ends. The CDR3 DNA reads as TGTGCCAGCAGTTTATTCGGGTTAGAGTCCGGGGAGCTGTTTTTT. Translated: CASSLFGLESGELFF.

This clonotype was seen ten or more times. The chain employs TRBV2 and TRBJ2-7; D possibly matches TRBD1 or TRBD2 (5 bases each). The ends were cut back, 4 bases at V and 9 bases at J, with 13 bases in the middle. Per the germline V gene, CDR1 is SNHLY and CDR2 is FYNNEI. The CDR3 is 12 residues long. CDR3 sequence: CASSGGTPSQYF. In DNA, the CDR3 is TGTGCCAGCAGTGGGGGGACGCCCTCGCAGTACTTC.

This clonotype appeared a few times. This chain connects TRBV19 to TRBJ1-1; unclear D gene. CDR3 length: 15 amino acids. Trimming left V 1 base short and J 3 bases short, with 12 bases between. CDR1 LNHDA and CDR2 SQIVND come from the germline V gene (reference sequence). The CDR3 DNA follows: TGTGCCAGTAGTATAGCTGGGATTGTTGACACTGAAGCTTTCTTT. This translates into CASSIAGIVDTEAFF.

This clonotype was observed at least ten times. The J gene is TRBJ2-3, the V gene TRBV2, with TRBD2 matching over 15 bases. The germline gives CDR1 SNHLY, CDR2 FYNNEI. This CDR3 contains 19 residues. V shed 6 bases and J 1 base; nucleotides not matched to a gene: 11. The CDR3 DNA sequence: TGTGCCAGCAGAAAGAATCCAAGGACTAGCGGGAGGGGCACAGATACGCAGTATTTT. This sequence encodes CASRKNPRTSGRGTDTQYF.

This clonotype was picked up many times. The DNA for the CDR3 is TGTGCCAGCAGTGAAGTTGCTAGCGGAGAGACCCAGTACTTC. Translating gives CASSEVASGETQYF. This chain links TRBV6-1 with TRBJ2-5, with 7 bases that match TRBD2. Trimming took 1 base from V and 4 from J; bases not matched to a gene: 3. This CDR3 has 14 amino acids. Germline CDR1 MNHNS, CDR2 SASEGT.

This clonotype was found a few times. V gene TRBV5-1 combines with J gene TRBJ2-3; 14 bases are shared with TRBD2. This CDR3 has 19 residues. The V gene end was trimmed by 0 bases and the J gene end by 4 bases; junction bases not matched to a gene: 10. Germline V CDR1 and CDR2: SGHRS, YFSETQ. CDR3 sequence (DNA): TGCGCCAGCAGCTTGGCGGGACTAGCGGGAGAATTTATGGCAGATACGCAGTATTTT. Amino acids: CASSLAGLAGEFMADTQYF.

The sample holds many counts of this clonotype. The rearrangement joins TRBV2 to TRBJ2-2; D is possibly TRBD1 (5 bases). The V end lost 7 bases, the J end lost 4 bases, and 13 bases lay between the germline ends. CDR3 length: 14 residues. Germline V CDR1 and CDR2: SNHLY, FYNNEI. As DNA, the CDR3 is TGTGCCAGCATCCACCAGGGATTCACCGGGGAGCTGTTTTTT. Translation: CASIHQGFTGELFF. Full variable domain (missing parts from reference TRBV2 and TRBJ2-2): EPEVTQTPSHQVTQMGQEVILRCVPISNHLYFYWYRQILGQKVEFLVSFYNNEISEKSEIFDDQFSVERPDGSNFTLKIRSTKLEDSAMYFCASIHQGFTGELFFGEGSRLTVL.

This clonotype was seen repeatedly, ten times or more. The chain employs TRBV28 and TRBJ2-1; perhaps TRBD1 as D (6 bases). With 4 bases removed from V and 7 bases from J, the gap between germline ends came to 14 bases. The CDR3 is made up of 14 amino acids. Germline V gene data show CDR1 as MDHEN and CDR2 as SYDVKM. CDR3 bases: TGTGCCAGCAGTTCTCTCCCAGGGGCGAATGAGCAGTTCTTC. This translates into CASSSLPGANEQFF.

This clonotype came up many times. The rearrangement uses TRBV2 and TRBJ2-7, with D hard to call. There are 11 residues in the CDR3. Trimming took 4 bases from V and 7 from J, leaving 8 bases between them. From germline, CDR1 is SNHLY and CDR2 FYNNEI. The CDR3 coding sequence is TGTGCCAGCAGTGTAGGCTGGGAGCAGTACTTC. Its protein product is CASSVGWEQYF.

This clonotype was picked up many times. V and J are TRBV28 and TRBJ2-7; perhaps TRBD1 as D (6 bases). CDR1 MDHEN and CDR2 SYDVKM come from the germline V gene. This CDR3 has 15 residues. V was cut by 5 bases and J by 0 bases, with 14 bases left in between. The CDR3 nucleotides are TGTGCCAGCAGTCCACAGGGAACTAGCTCCTACGAGCAGTACTTC. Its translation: CASSPQGTSSYEQYF.

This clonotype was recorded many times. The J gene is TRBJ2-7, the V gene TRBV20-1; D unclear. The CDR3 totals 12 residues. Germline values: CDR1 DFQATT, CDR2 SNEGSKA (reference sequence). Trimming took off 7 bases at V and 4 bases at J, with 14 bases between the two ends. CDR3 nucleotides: TGCAGTGTCATAATCGGGTCTTACGAGCAGTACTTC. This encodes CSVIIGSYEQYF.

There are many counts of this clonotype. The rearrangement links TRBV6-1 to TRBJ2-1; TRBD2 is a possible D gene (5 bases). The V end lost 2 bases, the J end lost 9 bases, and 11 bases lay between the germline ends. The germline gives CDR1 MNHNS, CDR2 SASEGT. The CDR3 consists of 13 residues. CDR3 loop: CASSETLAVEQFF. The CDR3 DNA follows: TGTGCCAGCAGTGAAACCCTAGCAGTTGAGCAGTTCTTC.

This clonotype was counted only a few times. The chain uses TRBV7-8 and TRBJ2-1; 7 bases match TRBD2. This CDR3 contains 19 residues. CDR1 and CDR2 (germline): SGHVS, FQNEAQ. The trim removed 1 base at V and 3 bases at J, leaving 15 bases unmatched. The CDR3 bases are TGTGCCAGCAGCTTAGAACCGCGACTAGCCCTAATGATCTACAATGAGCAGTTCTTC. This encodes CASSLEPRLALMIYNEQFF.

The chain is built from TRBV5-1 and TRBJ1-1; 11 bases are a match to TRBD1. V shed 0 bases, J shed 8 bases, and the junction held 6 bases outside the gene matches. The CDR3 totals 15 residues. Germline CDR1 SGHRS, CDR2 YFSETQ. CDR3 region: CASSLGTGTGGEAFF. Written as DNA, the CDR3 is TGCGCCAGCAGCTTGGGGACCGGGACAGGGGGAGAAGCTTTCTTT.

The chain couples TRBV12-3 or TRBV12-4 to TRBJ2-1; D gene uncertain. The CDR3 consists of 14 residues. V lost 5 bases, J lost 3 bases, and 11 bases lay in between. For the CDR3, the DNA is TGTGCCAGCAGTCTCTCCTGGGACTACAATGAGCAGTTCTTC. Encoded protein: CASSLSWDYNEQFF.

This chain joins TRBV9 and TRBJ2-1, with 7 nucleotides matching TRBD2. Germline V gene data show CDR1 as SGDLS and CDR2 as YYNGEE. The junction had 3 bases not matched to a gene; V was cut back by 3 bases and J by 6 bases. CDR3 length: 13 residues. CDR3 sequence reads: CASSASSGNEQFF. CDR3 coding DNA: TGTGCCAGCAGCGCGTCTAGCGGCAATGAGCAGTTCTTC.